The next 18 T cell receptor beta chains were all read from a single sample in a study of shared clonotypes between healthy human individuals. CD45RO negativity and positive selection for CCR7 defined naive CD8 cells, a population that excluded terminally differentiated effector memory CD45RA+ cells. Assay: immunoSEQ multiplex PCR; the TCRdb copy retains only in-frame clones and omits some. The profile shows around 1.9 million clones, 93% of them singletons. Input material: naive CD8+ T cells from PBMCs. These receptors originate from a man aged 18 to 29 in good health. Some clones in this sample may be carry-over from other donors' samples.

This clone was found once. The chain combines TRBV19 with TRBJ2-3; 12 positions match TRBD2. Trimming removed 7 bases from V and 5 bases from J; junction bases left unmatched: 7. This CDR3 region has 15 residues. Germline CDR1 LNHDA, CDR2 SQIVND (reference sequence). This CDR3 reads CASTHGLAGLDTQYF. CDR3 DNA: TGTGCCAGTACCCATGGACTAGCGGGACTAGATACGCAGTATTTT.

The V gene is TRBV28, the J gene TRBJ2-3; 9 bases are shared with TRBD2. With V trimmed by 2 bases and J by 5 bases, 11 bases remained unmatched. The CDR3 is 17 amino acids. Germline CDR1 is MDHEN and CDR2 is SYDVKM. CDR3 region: CASSLPMASGKGDTQYF. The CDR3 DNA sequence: TGTGCCAGCAGTTTACCCATGGCTAGCGGGAAAGGAGATACGCAGTATTTT.

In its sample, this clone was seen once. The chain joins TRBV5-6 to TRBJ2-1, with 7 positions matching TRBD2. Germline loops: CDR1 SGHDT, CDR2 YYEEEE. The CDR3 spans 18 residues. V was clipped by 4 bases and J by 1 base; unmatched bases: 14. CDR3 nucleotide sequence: TGTGCCAGCAGCCAGACCCCATGGGGAGGGAAATCCTACAATGAGCAGTTCTTC. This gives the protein CASSQTPWGGKSYNEQFF.

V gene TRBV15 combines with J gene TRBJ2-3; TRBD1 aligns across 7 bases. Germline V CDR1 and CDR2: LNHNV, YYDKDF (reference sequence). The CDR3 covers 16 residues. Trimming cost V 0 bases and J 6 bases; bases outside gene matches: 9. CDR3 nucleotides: TGTGCCACCAGCAGAGAGGGGTTAAGGGGGCGGGATACGCAGTATTTT. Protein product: CATSREGLRGRDTQYF.

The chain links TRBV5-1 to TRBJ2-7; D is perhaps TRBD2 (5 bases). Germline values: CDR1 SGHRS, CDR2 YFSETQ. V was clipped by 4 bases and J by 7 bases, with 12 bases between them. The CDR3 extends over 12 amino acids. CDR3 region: CASSPGLSEQYF. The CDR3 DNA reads TGCGCCAGCAGCCCCGGACTTAGTGAGCAGTACTTC.

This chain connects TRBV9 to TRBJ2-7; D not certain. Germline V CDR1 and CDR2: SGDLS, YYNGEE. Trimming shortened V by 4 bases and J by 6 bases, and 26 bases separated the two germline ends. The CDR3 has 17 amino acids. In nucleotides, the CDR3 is TGTGCCAGCAGCCCATACTCCTCCCCCCTTTATTCAAGCGAGCAGTACTTC. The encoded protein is CASSPYSSPLYSSEQYF.

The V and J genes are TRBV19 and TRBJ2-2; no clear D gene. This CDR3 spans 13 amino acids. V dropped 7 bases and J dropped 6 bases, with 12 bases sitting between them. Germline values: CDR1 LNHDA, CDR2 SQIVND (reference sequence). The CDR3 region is CASKRPNSGELFF. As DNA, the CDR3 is TGTGCCAGTAAAAGACCGAATTCCGGGGAGCTGTTTTTT.

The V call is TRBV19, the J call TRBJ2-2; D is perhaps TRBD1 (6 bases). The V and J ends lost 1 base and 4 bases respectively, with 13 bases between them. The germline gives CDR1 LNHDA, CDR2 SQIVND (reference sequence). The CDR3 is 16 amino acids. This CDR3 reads CASSIGGRGVTGELFF. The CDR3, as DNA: TGTGCCAGTAGTATAGGGGGGCGAGGGGTCACCGGGGAGCTGTTTTTT.

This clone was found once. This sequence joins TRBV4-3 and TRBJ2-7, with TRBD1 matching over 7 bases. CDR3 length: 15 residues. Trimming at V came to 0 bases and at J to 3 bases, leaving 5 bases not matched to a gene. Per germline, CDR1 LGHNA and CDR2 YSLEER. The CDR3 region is CASSQDRDSHYEQYF. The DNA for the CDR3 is TGCGCCAGCAGCCAAGATCGGGACAGTCACTACGAGCAGTACTTC.

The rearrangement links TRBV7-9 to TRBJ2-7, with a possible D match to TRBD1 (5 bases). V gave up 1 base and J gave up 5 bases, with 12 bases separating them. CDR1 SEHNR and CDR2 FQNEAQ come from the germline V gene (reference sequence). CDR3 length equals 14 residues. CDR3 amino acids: CASSLGVRADEQYF. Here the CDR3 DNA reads TGTGCCAGCAGCTTAGGGGTCAGGGCCGACGAGCAGTACTTC.

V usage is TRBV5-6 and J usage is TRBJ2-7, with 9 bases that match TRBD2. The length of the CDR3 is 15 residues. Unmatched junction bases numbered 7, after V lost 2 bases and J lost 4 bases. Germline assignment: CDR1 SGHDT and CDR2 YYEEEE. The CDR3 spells CASSFDVSGGYEQYF. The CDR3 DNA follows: TGTGCCAGCAGCTTCGATGTTAGCGGGGGTTACGAGCAGTACTTC.

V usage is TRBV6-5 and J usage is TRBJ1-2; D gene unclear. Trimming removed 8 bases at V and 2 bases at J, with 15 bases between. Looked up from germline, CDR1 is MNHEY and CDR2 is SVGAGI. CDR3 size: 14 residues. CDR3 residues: CASALRGQNYGYTF. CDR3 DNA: TGTGCCAGCGCGCTACGAGGGCAGAACTATGGCTACACCTTC.

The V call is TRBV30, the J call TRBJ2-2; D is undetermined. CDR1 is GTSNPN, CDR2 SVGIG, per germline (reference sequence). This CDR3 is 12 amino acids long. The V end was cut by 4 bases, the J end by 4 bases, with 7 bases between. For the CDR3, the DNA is TGTGCCTGGACACTTGGCACCGGGGAGCTGTTTTTT. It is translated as CAWTLGTGELFF. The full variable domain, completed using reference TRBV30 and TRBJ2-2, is SQTIHQWPATLVQPVGSPLSLECTVEGTSNPNLYWYRQAAGRGLQLLFYSVGIGQISSEVPQNLSASRPQDRQFILSSKKLLLSDSGFYLCAWTLGTGELFFGEGSRLTVL.

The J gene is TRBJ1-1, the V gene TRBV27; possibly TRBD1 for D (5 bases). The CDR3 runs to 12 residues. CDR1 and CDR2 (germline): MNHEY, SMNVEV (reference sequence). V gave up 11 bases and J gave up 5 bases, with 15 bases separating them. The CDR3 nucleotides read TGTGCCGTTTCCCCCGGGGGTACTGAAGCTTTCTTT. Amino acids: CAVSPGGTEAFF.

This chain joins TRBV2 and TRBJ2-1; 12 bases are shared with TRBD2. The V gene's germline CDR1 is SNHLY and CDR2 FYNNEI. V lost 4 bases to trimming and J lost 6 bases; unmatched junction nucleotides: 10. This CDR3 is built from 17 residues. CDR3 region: CASSGASGRAFSNEQFF. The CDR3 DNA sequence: TGTGCCAGCAGTGGGGCTAGCGGGAGGGCCTTCAGCAATGAGCAGTTCTTC.

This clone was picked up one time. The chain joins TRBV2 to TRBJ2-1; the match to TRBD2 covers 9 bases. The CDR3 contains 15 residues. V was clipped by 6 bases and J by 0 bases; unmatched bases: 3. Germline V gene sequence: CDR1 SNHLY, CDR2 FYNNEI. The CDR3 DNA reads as TGTGCCAGCAGGAGACTAGCGGACTCCTACAATGAGCAGTTCTTC. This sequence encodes CASRRLADSYNEQFF. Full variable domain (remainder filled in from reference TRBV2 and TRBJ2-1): EPEVTQTPSHQVTQMGQEVILRCVPISNHLYFYWYRQILGQKVEFLVSFYNNEISEKSEIFDDQFSVERPDGSNFTLKIRSTKLEDSAMYFCASRRLADSYNEQFFGPGTRLTVL.

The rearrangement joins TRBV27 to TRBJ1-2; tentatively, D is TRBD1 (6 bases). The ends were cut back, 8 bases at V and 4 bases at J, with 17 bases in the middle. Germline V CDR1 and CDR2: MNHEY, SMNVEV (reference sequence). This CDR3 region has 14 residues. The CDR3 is CASGQTGVGYGYTF. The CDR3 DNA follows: TGTGCCAGCGGACAGACAGGAGTAGGCTATGGCTACACCTTC.

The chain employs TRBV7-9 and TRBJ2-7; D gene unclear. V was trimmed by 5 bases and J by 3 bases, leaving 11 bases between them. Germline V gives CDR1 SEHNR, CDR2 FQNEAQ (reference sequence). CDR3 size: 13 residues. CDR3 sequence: CASSPDGFYEQYF. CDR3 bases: TGTGCCAGCAGCCCTGACGGATTCTACGAGCAGTACTTC.